Only one count was recorded for the clone carrying this T cell receptor beta chain. At one of its ends the junction is not consistent with the germline gene, which may arise from a read error. The template was RNA from unsorted bulk tissue. The V gene's germline CDR1 is MNHEY and CDR2 SVGAGI. The CDR3 has 16 residues. These data originate in a study of tumor and adjacent non-tumor tissue in lung cancer. TCRbeta libraries were built with three rounds of nested PCR, modified from ARM-PCR. TCRdb ran MiXCR on the multiplex PCR reads and lists one entry per CDR3 protein. The table includes 65,000 to 70,000 distinct CDR3 sequences, just under 60% detected once.

This rearrangement joins TRBV6-5 to TRBJ2-6; unclear D gene. Sequencing was carried out using lung tumor tissue. This TCR was sampled from a man in his fifties or sixties with non-small cell lung cancer. The CDR3 DNA reads TGTGCCAGCAGGCCCTTACATAACTCTGGGACCAACGTCCTGACTTTC. Translation: CASRPLHNSGTNVLTF.